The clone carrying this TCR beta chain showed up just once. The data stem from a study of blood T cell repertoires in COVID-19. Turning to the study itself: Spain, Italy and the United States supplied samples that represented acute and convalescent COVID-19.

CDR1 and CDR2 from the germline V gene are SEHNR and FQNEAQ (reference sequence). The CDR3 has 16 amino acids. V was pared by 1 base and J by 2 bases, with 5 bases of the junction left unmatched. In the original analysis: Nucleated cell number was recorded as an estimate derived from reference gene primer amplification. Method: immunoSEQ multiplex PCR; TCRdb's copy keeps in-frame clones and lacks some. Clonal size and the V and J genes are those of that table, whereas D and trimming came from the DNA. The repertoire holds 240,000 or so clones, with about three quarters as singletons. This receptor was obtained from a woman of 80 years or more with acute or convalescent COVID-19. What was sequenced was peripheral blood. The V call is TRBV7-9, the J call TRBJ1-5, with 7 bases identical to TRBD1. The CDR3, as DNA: TGTGCCAGCAGCTTAGAACAGGGGATTGGCAATCAGCCCCAGCATTTT. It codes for CASSLEQGIGNQPQHF.